This T cell receptor (beta chain) stems from a study of CD8 T cells in Susac syndrome. RNA totalling roughly 0.5 to 1 ug underwent reverse transcription with random hexamers. TCRdb processed the immunoSEQ multiplex PCR reads anew with MiXCR; each CDR3 protein has one entry. The sample shows 170,000 or so distinct CDR3 sequences, about 93% of them seen only once. CDR3 size: 12 residues. CDR1 DFQATT and CDR2 SNEGSKA come from the germline V gene (reference sequence). V shed 2 bases and J shed 8 bases, with 10 bases lying between them. The sample was CD4+ T cells from PBMCs. This receptor was identified in a human donor with Susac syndrome. The rearrangement joins TRBV20-1 to TRBJ2-4; D is uncertain. CDR3 nucleotide sequence: TGCAGTGCTAGAATGGGCAGTCACATTCAGTACTTC. Its protein is CSARMGSHIQYF.